A single T cell receptor (beta chain) is shown here with its context. Its antigen is unknown. These data originate in a study of cytomegalovirus exposure and HLA in healthy donors. This PCR relied on a set of 60 Vbeta primers and 13 Jbeta primers. Clones were sequenced by immunoSEQ multiplex PCR, and TCRdb holds only the in-frame ones, with some missing. The data contain about 150,000 clones, 65% to 80% of them seen just once; the ten biggest clones take up 3% to 4%. Looked up from germline, CDR1 is MNHNY and CDR2 is SVGAGI (reference sequence). CDR3 length: 16 residues. Trimming cost V 2 bases and J 8 bases, with 16 bases left between them. General study results and limits: Clonal expansion, a later analysis showed, was greater in HLA-associated TCR beta chains than in equally common others.

The material sequenced was PBMCs. The V call is TRBV6-6, the J call TRBJ1-6; D is perhaps TRBD1 (6 bases). This TCR was recovered from a woman aged 35 to 49 in good health and CMV-seronegative. This CDR3 reads CASSYAPPGVHSPLHF. In DNA, the CDR3 is TGTGCCAGCAGTTACGCCCCGCCAGGGGTGCATTCACCCCTCCACTTT.